The source of this TCR beta chain is a study of blood T cells in healthy people across ages. V shed 0 bases and J shed 6 bases, with 6 bases lying between them. From germline, CDR1 is SQVTM and CDR2 ANQGSEA. The CDR3 is 12 residues long. Combining a sample-barcoded 5' primer with a J-beta primer mix, a second PCR ran for roughly 6 to 11 cycles. Each CDR3 protein is one row after TCRdb ran MiXCR on the 5' RACE reads. This sample has 1 million or so distinct CDR3 sequences; approximately 25% occur once, and the top ten carry 0.65% to 0.95%. These data also formed part of another study, on T cells of mothers and their children. As reported in that work: Donors were three healthy Caucasian mothers and their six children.

The receptor's source is a girl aged 2-10 years in good health. The sample consisted of blood. The rearrangement links TRBV29-1 to TRBJ2-4; D may be TRBD2 (6 bases). CDR3 in DNA: TGCAGCGTTGAAGACGGGGGAAACATTCAGTACTTC. This codes for CSVEDGGNIQYF.